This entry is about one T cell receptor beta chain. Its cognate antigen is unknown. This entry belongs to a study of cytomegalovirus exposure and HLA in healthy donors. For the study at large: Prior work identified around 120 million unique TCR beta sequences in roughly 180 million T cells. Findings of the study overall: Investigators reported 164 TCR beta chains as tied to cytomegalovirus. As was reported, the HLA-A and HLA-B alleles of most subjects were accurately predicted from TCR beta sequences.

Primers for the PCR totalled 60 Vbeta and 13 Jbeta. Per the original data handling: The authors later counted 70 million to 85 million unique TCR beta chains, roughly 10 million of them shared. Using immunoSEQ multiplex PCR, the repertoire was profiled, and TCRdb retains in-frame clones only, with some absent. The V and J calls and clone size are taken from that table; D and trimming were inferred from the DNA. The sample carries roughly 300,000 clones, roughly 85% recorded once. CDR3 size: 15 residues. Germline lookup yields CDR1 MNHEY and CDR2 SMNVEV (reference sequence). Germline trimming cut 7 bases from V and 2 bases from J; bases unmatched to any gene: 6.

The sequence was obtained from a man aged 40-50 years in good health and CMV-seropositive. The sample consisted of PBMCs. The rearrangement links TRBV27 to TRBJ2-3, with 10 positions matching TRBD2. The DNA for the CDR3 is TGTGCCAGCATTACCGGACTAGCGGCCACAGATACGCAGTATTTT. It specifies CASITGLAATDTQYF.